The present entry profiles one T cell receptor beta chain with its context. The antigen remains undetermined. Amplifying from RNA transcripts, the study obtained TCR beta CDR3 regions. First-round RT-PCR employed HTBI primers, with a second-round multiplex PCR after it. TCRdb fed the multiplex PCR reads into MiXCR, producing one record per CDR3 protein. The data contain roughly 220,000 distinct CDR3 sequences, around 50% of them seen just once; the ten biggest clones take up approximately 51%. V lost 1 base and J 2 bases, leaving 9 bases between the germline ends. Per the germline V gene, CDR1 is SEHNR and CDR2 is FQNEAQ (reference sequence). The CDR3 loop spans 15 amino acids. These data originate in a study of Graves' ophthalmopathy and Graves' hyperthyroidism. Whole-study results and caveats: An approximately 82% specificity and about 88% sensitivity were achieved by a 13-signature model that separated ophthalmopathy from stable hyperthyroidism. Blood samples also showed most expanded thyroid clonotypes exceeding 0.001 frequency.

The chain employs TRBV7-9 and TRBJ1-3; D gene ambiguous. This TCR came from an adult man with Graves' ophthalmopathy. Sequenced sample: peripheral blood. The CDR3 loop is CASSLVSVAGNTIYF. The CDR3 DNA reads TGTGCCAGCAGCTTAGTGTCGGTAGCTGGAAACACCATATATTTT.